Each of the 20 T cell receptor beta chains below was sequenced from the same sample in a study of CD8+CD57+ T cells in acquired aplastic anemia. According to the study, genomic DNA was the template for TCR beta VDJ and CDR3 profiling. TCRdb reprocessed the reads with MiXCR, giving one entry per CDR3 protein. This table has about 150,000 distinct CDR3 sequences, around 48% appearing once. Patients chosen for sequencing had CD8+CD57+ cells that had expanded, as shown by flow cytometry. Sequencing was carried out using sorted CD4+, CD8+, or CD8+CD57+ T cells (not recorded which) from PBMCs. The receptors were gathered from a human donor with aplastic anemia.

This clonotype has more than one count but fewer than ten. The V call is TRBV28, the J call TRBJ2-7; TRBD1 agrees at 10 bases. The CDR3 loop spans 15 amino acids. Germline values: CDR1 MDHEN, CDR2 SYDVKM. The J segment lost 9 bases and the V segment lost 7 bases, leaving 15 bases of the junction unmatched. The CDR3 here is CASTPPRQGAGWQYF. CDR3 coding DNA: TGTGCCAGCACCCCCCCACGACAGGGGGCAGGGTGGCAGTACTTC.

Comments on this clonotype: A much larger clone differs by one base, so this may be a read error. The CDR3 is CVSSSSGGITDTQYF. The CDR3 bases are TGTGTCAGCAGCTCCAGCGGGGGAATCACAGATACGCAGTATTTT. V is TRBV11-2 and J is TRBJ2-3; 8 bases align to TRBD2. Germline values: CDR1 SGHAT, CDR2 FQNNGV. This CDR3 has 15 amino acids. The full variable domain, rest sourced from reference TRBV11-2 and TRBJ2-3, is EAGVAQSPRYKIIEKRQSVAFWCNPISGHATLYWYQQILGQGPKLLIQFQNNGVVDDSQLPKDRFSAERLKGVDSTLKIQPAKLEDSAVYLCVSSSSGGITDTQYFGPGTRLTVL.

This clonotype occurred many times. The chain is built from TRBV15 and TRBJ1-5; D call uncertain. Germline-derived CDR1 and CDR2 are LNHNV and YYDKDF (reference sequence). Trimming pared 1 base from V and 9 bases from J, leaving 10 bases between. CDR3 length: 13 residues. The CDR3 DNA follows: TGTGCCACCAGCAGAGTAGGAGGTACGCCCCAGCATTTT. Its translation: CATSRVGGTPQHF. Together with reference TRBV15 and TRBJ1-5, the CDR3 gives the full variable domain: DAMVIQNPRYQVTQFGKPVTLSCSQTLNHNVMYWYQQKSSQAPKLLFHYYDKDFNNEADTPDNFQSRRPNTSFCFLDIRSPGLGDTAMYLCATSRVGGTPQHFGDGTRLSIL.

V and J are TRBV5-1 and TRBJ2-5; 8 positions match TRBD2. V shed 7 bases and J 1 base; nucleotides not matched to a gene: 6. CDR1 is SGHRS, CDR2 YFSETQ, per germline. CDR3 size: 14 residues. The CDR3 nucleotides are TGCGCCAGCCGAGTGACTAGCGCCCAAGAGACCCAGTACTTC. Translating gives CASRVTSAQETQYF.

About this clonotype: A junction boundary mismatches the germline segment, possibly from a read error. J is TRBJ1-2 and V is TRBV7-9; 7 nucleotides match TRBD1. The CDR3 runs to 15 residues. Germline lookup yields CDR1 SEHNR and CDR2 FQNEAQ (reference sequence). This CDR3 is CASSSTRDSNYGYTF. The CDR3 DNA follows: TGTGCCAGCAGCTCCACCCGGGACAGTAACTACGGCTACACCTTC.

This chain joins TRBV24-1 and TRBJ2-1; 9 bases align to TRBD1. With V trimmed by 4 bases and J by 5 bases, 8 bases remained unmatched. This CDR3 spans 16 amino acids. Germline V lookup: CDR1 KGHDR, CDR2 SFDVKD. Here the CDR3 reads CATSDRDRVAHNEQFF. The CDR3 nucleotides are TGTGCCACCAGTGACCGGGACAGGGTGGCGCACAATGAGCAGTTCTTC.

The chain recombines TRBV3-1 with TRBJ2-5; D ambiguous. CDR1 and CDR2 (germline): LGHDT, YNNKEL (reference sequence). The CDR3 consists of 12 residues. V was cut by 2 bases and J by 7 bases, with 8 bases left in between. The CDR3, as DNA: TGTGCCAGCAGCCAACGTATCGGGACCCAGTACTTC. Its translation: CASSQRIGTQYF.

CDR3 sequence: CATSRKLMASGGTDTQYF. The CDR3 bases are TGTGCCACCAGCAGAAAACTGATGGCTAGCGGGGGCACAGATACGCAGTATTTT. The chain joins TRBV15 to TRBJ2-3; 9 nucleotides line up with TRBD2. This CDR3 region has 18 residues. Per germline, CDR1 LNHNV and CDR2 YYDKDF (reference sequence). The trim removed 2 bases at V and 1 base at J, leaving 10 bases unmatched.

The V call is TRBV10-3, the J call TRBJ1-5; the match to TRBD1 covers 7 bases. This CDR3 has 14 residues. Germline V gene data show CDR1 as ENHRY and CDR2 as SYGVKD. Germline trimming cut 8 bases from V and 3 bases from J; bases unmatched to any gene: 7. CDR3 protein: CAIGKGQNNQPQHF. As DNA, the CDR3 is TGTGCCATCGGGAAGGGACAGAACAATCAGCCCCAGCATTTT.

The rearrangement joins TRBV20-1 to TRBJ2-2; D is unresolved. V dropped 0 bases and J dropped 2 bases, with 13 bases sitting between them. This CDR3 is 16 amino acids long. Germline V CDR1 and CDR2: DFQATT, SNEGSKA (reference sequence). The chain's CDR3 is CSARDRPLTNTGELFF. CDR3 nucleotides: TGCAGTGCTAGAGATCGCCCCCTCACCAACACCGGGGAGCTGTTTTTT.

This clonotype has only one observation. The chain carries TRBV2 and TRBJ1-2; 7 bases map to TRBD1. The CDR3 is made up of 15 amino acids. CDR1 is SNHLY and CDR2 is FYNNEI in the germline V gene. V lost 5 bases to trimming and J lost 2 bases; unmatched junction nucleotides: 8. CDR3 bases: TGTGCCAGCAGTCCACAGGGGACAATCAACTATGGCTACACCTTC. It codes for CASSPQGTINYGYTF. Using reference TRBV2 and TRBJ1-2 for the parts outside the CDR3, the full variable domain is EPEVTQTPSHQVTQMGQEVILRCVPISNHLYFYWYRQILGQKVEFLVSFYNNEISEKSEIFDDQFSVERPDGSNFTLKIRSTKLEDSAMYFCASSPQGTINYGYTFGSGTRLTVV.

The chain couples TRBV25-1 to TRBJ1-3; D call uncertain. The CDR3 sequence is 11 residues long. CDR1 and CDR2 from the germline V gene are MGHDK and SYGVNS. V shed 8 bases and J shed 2 bases, with 4 bases lying between them. CDR3 in amino acids: CASGTGNTIYF. For the CDR3, the DNA is TGTGCCAGCGGAACTGGAAACACCATATATTTT.

This clonotype is a singleton in its sample. The gene calls are TRBV2 and TRBJ2-1; possible D gene TRBD2, 5 bases. Per germline, CDR1 SNHLY and CDR2 FYNNEI. The CDR3 totals 15 residues. V lost 2 bases to trimming and J lost 5 bases, with 13 bases between them. The CDR3 spells CASSERGTRNNEQFF. DNA of the CDR3: TGTGCCAGCAGTGAACGAGGAACTAGGAACAATGAGCAGTTCTTC.

This sequence joins TRBV2 and TRBJ2-2; tentatively, D is TRBD1 (5 bases). V shed 5 bases and J shed 9 bases, with 13 bases lying between them. From germline, CDR1 is SNHLY and CDR2 FYNNEI. The CDR3 is 13 residues long. The CDR3 reads CASSPTVGRELFF. The CDR3 bases are TGTGCCAGCAGTCCGACAGTGGGTAGGGAGCTGTTTTTT.

The rearrangement uses TRBV29-1 and TRBJ1-1, with 7 bases identical to TRBD1. The germline V gene encodes CDR1 SQVTM and CDR2 ANQGSEA. The junction had 8 bases not matched to a gene; V was cut back by 5 bases and J by 2 bases. The CDR3 runs 14 residues. CDR3 nucleotide sequence: TGCAGCGTTCCCTACGACAGGGAAAACACTGAAGCTTTCTTT. Its translation is CSVPYDRENTEAFF.

With respect to this clonotype: One end of the junction does not line up with germline, which may come from a read error. The CDR3 protein is CSARIENGQVRVYNKQFF. The CDR3 DNA reads as TGCAGTGCTAGGATAGAAAACGGGCAGGTTCGCGTCTACAATAAGCAGTTCTTC. This rearrangement joins TRBV20-1 to TRBJ2-1; no firm D call. The V gene's germline CDR1 is DFQATT and CDR2 SNEGSKA (reference sequence). The CDR3 covers 18 residues.

This clonotype was seen only a few times. The CDR3 here is CASSLNGGWTEAFF. DNA of the CDR3: TGTGCCAGCAGTTTAAATGGCGGGTGGACTGAAGCTTTCTTT. The V call is TRBV27, the J call TRBJ1-1; D unresolved. This CDR3 has 14 amino acids. Germline loops: CDR1 MNHEY, CDR2 SMNVEV (reference sequence). V lost 2 bases and J 5 bases, leaving 12 bases between the germline ends.

The genes are TRBV20-1 and TRBJ2-1; no firm D call. The CDR3 extends over 10 amino acids. Trimming cost V 2 bases and J 6 bases, with 2 bases left between them. Germline CDR1 DFQATT, CDR2 SNEGSKA (reference sequence). This CDR3 reads CSARSNEQFF. The CDR3 nucleotides are TGCAGTGCTAGATCCAATGAGCAGTTCTTC.

The V and J genes are TRBV5-1 and TRBJ2-1, with 8 nucleotides matching TRBD2. Per germline, CDR1 SGHRS and CDR2 YFSETQ. The CDR3 spans 15 residues. Losses at the gene ends were 0 bases for V and 8 bases for J; bases not matched to a gene: 7. The CDR3 bases are TGCGCCAGCAGCTTGGGAGCGGGAGAGGGTCATGAGCAGTTCTTC. This translates into CASSLGAGEGHEQFF.

This clonotype was recorded many times. The chain joins TRBV6-5 to TRBJ2-2; perhaps TRBD2 as D (6 bases). The CDR3 length is 15 residues. Germline CDR1 and CDR2: MNHEY and SVGAGI. V shed 2 bases and J shed 4 bases, with 11 bases lying between them. The CDR3 loop is CASSYGVAATGELFF. CDR3 bases: TGTGCCAGCAGTTACGGGGTAGCGGCCACCGGGGAGCTGTTTTTT.